These 30 T cell receptor beta chains were sequenced from one sample in a study of T cells in Graves' hyperthyroidism and ophthalmopathy. Amplified regions were TCR beta CDR3 sequences from RNA transcripts. In the first-round RT-PCR of the TCR CDR3, the HTBI primer set was used. One entry per CDR3 protein results from TCRdb running MiXCR on the multiplex PCR reads. The sample records about 350,000 distinct CDR3 sequences, 19% being singletons. Sequenced input: blood. The receptors come from a young woman with Graves' hyperthyroidism.

This clonotype was counted once. CDR3 DNA sequence: TGTGCCAGCAGCTTGTATGTGGGCACTGAAGCTTTCTTT. Amino acid sequence: CASSLYVGTEAFF. The chain uses TRBV7-2 and TRBJ1-1; D is ambiguous. Germline lookup yields CDR1 SGHTA and CDR2 FQGNSA. There are 13 residues in the CDR3. V lost 3 bases and J 4 bases, leaving 9 bases between the germline ends.

V and J are TRBV12-3 or TRBV12-4 and TRBJ1-3; possible D gene TRBD1, 5 bases. This CDR3 has 14 amino acids. V lost 3 bases and J 4 bases, leaving 10 bases between the germline ends. The chain's CDR3 is CASSFQGRGNTIYF. CDR3 nucleotides: TGTGCCAGCAGTTTCCAGGGTCGGGGAAACACCATATATTTT.

The chain joins TRBV12-3 or TRBV12-4 to TRBJ1-2; 10 bases map to TRBD1. The trim removed 1 base at V and 13 bases at J, leaving 9 bases unmatched. CDR3 size: 14 residues. The CDR3 is CASSLGGGQGRVTF. CDR3 bases: TGTGCCAGCAGTTTAGGTGGGGGACAGGGGAGAGTCACCTTC.

A note on this clonotype: A read error may account for a junction end that differs from germline. The chain couples TRBV2 to TRBJ1-5; 10 nucleotides agree with TRBD1. In germline, CDR1 is SNHLY, CDR2 FYNNEI. CDR3 length equals 14 residues. The CDR3 DNA reads as TGTGCCAGCACGCCGGGACAGGGGAGTCAGCCCAAGCATTTT. Translation: CASTPGQGSQPKHF.

V is TRBV11-2 and J is TRBJ2-7; D is ambiguous. The CDR3 runs 12 residues. The V gene lost 8 bases and the J gene lost 5 bases, with 13 bases spanning the gap. Germline CDR1 SGHAT, CDR2 FQNNGV. DNA for the CDR3: TGTGCCAGCGGCCGGTACCTCAACGAGCAGTACTTC. Its translation: CASGRYLNEQYF.

This clonotype was found once. J is TRBJ1-2 and V is TRBV12-3 or TRBV12-4; D ambiguous. The CDR3 contains 12 residues. V was trimmed by 8 bases and J by 6 bases, leaving 13 bases between them. CDR3 nucleotide sequence: TGTGCCAGCCTCCTCGCCGGCGATGGCTACACCTTC. The encoded protein is CASLLAGDGYTF.

The gene calls are TRBV6-1 and TRBJ1-5; no definite D call. The CDR3 runs to 13 residues. The V gene's germline CDR1 is MNHNS and CDR2 SASEGT. V lost 8 bases and J 0 bases, leaving 8 bases between the germline ends. The CDR3 reads CASCTYSNQPQHF. The CDR3, as DNA: TGTGCCAGCTGTACGTATAGCAATCAGCCCCAGCATTTT.

Ten or more counts support this clonotype. The chain carries TRBV4-1 and TRBJ1-1; D remains unclear. V lost 6 bases to trimming and J lost 5 bases, with 16 bases between them. The CDR3 is made up of 14 amino acids. Germline CDR1 reads MGHRA; CDR2 reads YSYEKL. The CDR3 here is CASRRMTGKTEAFF. DNA for the CDR3: TGCGCCAGCAGAAGAATGACGGGAAAAACTGAAGCTTTCTTT.

This clonotype has a count of ten or more. CDR3 nucleotides: TGTGCCAGCAGTTTCGGAGGACAGGGGGACACTGAAGCTTTCTTT. Its protein product is CASSFGGQGDTEAFF. The rearrangement links TRBV12-3 or TRBV12-4 to TRBJ1-1; 10 bases are a match to TRBD1. CDR3 length equals 15 residues. The V gene end was trimmed by 3 bases and the J gene end by 3 bases; junction bases not matched to a gene: 4.

This clonotype occurred many times. This chain links TRBV30 with TRBJ2-7, with D uncertain. Deletions cut 1 base from V and 2 bases from J, with 9 bases between. This CDR3 comprises 13 residues. Germline CDR1 and CDR2: GTSNPN and SVGIG (reference sequence). CDR3 DNA: TGTGCCTGGAGTGCCCTCGAGCCCTACGAGCAGTACTTC. Its protein product is CAWSALEPYEQYF. Full variable domain (remainder filled in from reference TRBV30 and TRBJ2-7): SQTIHQWPATLVQPVGSPLSLECTVEGTSNPNLYWYRQAAGRGLQLLFYSVGIGQISSEVPQNLSASRPQDRQFILSSKKLLLSDSGFYLCAWSALEPYEQYFGPGTRLTVT.

This clonotype was seen many times. The rearrangement links TRBV10-3 to TRBJ1-5; 8 nucleotides match TRBD1. V was clipped by 2 bases and J by 5 bases; unmatched bases: 2. Germline V gives CDR1 ENHRY, CDR2 SYGVKD. The CDR3 sequence is 14 residues long. Here the CDR3 reads CAISEKTGDQPQHF. CDR3 bases: TGTGCCATCAGTGAGAAGACAGGGGATCAGCCCCAGCATTTT.

In regard to this clonotype: An end of the junction differs from the germline gene, which may be a read error. Written as DNA, the CDR3 is TGTGCCAGCAGCCGCGGGCTAGCGGGGGGGCCCGTCTCCTACGAGCATTACTTC. It specifies CASSRGLAGGPVSYEHYF. The J gene is TRBJ2-7, the V gene TRBV13; 12 bases match TRBD2. Germline values: CDR1 PRHDT, CDR2 FYEKMQ (reference sequence). This CDR3 is built from 18 residues.

This clonotype has at least ten counts. The V and J genes are TRBV7-3 and TRBJ2-2; D gene unclear. The CDR3 totals 12 residues. Trimming left V 5 bases short and J 7 bases short, with 8 bases between. The germline gives CDR1 SGHTA, CDR2 FQGTGA. In nucleotides, the CDR3 is TGTGCCAGCAGCCGCTACAGCGGGGAGCTGTTTTTT. Residues: CASSRYSGELFF. Using reference TRBV7-3 and TRBJ2-2 for the parts outside the CDR3, the full variable domain is GAGVSQTPSNKVTEKGKYVELRCDPISGHTALYWYRQSLGQGPEFLIYFQGTGAADDSGLPNDRFFAVRPEGSVSTLKIQRTERGDSAVYLCASSRYSGELFFGEGSRLTVL.

This clonotype was picked up many times. The rearrangement joins TRBV7-2 to TRBJ2-7; D may match TRBD1 or TRBD2 (5 bases each). The CDR3 spans 14 residues. The germline CDR1 and CDR2 sequences are SGHTA and FQGNSA. The V end lost 0 bases, the J end lost 7 bases, and 13 bases lay between the germline ends. This CDR3 is CASSLAGRMGEQYF. CDR3 nucleotides: TGTGCCAGCAGCTTAGCGGGACGTATGGGGGAGCAGTACTTC. The whole variable domain, remainder taken from reference TRBV7-2 and TRBJ2-7, is GAGVSQSPSNKVTEKGKDVELRCDPISGHTALYWYRQSLGQGLEFLIYFQGNSAPDKSGLPSDRFSAERTGGSVSTLTIQRTQQEDSAVYLCASSLAGRMGEQYFGPGTRLTVT.

In this sample, this clonotype turned up many times. The chain carries TRBV20-1 and TRBJ2-5; 10 nucleotides agree with TRBD1. Per the germline V gene, CDR1 is DFQATT and CDR2 is SNEGSKA (reference sequence). Trimming removed 0 bases from V and 5 bases from J; junction bases left unmatched: 6. The CDR3 sequence is 15 residues long. The CDR3 region is CSAREHRQGAETQYF. The CDR3 nucleotides read TGCAGTGCTAGAGAACATCGACAGGGGGCCGAGACCCAGTACTTC.

This clonotype was seen ten or more times. The genes are TRBV7-8 and TRBJ1-5; D gene uncertain. Germline V gene lookup returns CDR1 SGHVS and CDR2 FQNEAQ. The V gene lost 3 bases and the J gene lost 0 bases, with 6 bases spanning the gap. The CDR3 length is 14 residues. The CDR3 DNA sequence: TGTGCCAGCAGCTTCGCGGGTAGCAATCAGCCCCAGCATTTT. Its translation is CASSFAGSNQPQHF.

This clonotype was detected ten times or more. This chain links TRBV6-1 with TRBJ1-1, with D hard to call. Trimming cost V 1 base and J 6 bases, with 15 bases left between them. Germline V lookup: CDR1 MNHNS, CDR2 SASEGT. The CDR3 consists of 15 residues. As DNA, the CDR3 is TGTGCCAGCAGTGAAGTCCGCAGGAGAAACGCTGAAGCTTTCTTT. Amino acids: CASSEVRRRNAEAFF.

This clonotype has ten or more counts. V usage is TRBV19 and J usage is TRBJ1-2; 7 bases fit TRBD1. Trimming took 7 bases from V and 5 from J; bases not matched to a gene: 7. Germline CDR1 reads LNHDA; CDR2 reads SQIVND (reference sequence). This CDR3 contains 13 residues. The CDR3 is CASNLQGKYGYTF. The DNA for the CDR3 is TGTGCCAGTAACCTACAGGGGAAATATGGCTACACCTTC. The full variable domain, rest sourced from reference TRBV19 and TRBJ1-2, is DGGITQSPKYLFRKEGQNVTLSCEQNLNHDAMYWYRQDPGQGLRLIYYSQIVNDFQKGDIAEGYSVSREKKESFPLTVTSAQKNPTAFYLCASNLQGKYGYTFGSGTRLTVV.

The V call is TRBV19, the J call TRBJ1-5, with D tentatively TRBD1 (6 bases). V was shortened by 3 bases and J by 2 bases, with 11 bases between the two germline ends. From germline, CDR1 is LNHDA and CDR2 SQIVND (reference sequence). The CDR3 runs 15 residues. CDR3 amino acids: CASSIRGDGNQPQHF. The CDR3 DNA is TGTGCCAGTAGTATCAGGGGCGATGGCAATCAGCCCCAGCATTTT.

This clonotype appeared many times. The chain combines TRBV5-1 with TRBJ2-5; tentatively, D is TRBD1 (5 bases). Trimming stripped 4 bases from V and 0 bases from J, with 10 bases between. This CDR3 has 14 amino acids. Germline CDR1 SGHRS, CDR2 YFSETQ. The CDR3 loop is CASSVGQDQETQYF. CDR3 bases: TGCGCCAGCAGCGTCGGACAAGACCAAGAGACCCAGTACTTC.

This clonotype has at least ten counts. The gene calls are TRBV15 and TRBJ1-3, with D hard to call. CDR1 is LNHNV, CDR2 YYDKDF, per germline (reference sequence). V gave up 5 bases and J gave up 4 bases, with 12 bases separating them. The CDR3 length is 14 residues. The CDR3 spells CATSGERVGNTIYF. The DNA for the CDR3 is TGTGCCACCAGCGGCGAAAGGGTAGGAAACACCATATATTTT.

This clonotype was observed at least ten times. The CDR3 loop is CASSQGGLAGVGETQYF. Written as DNA, the CDR3 is TGCGCCAGCAGCCAAGGAGGTCTAGCGGGGGTGGGAGAGACCCAGTACTTC. The rearrangement uses TRBV4-1 and TRBJ2-5; 10 nucleotides match TRBD2. Per germline, CDR1 MGHRA and CDR2 YSYEKL. J lost 4 bases, V lost 1 base, and 9 bases had no gene match. The CDR3 covers 17 residues.

The chain employs TRBV5-1 and TRBJ2-5; TRBD2 matches at 7 bases. Trimming removed 4 bases from V and 5 bases from J; junction bases left unmatched: 11. This CDR3 has 15 residues. The germline gives CDR1 SGHRS, CDR2 YFSETQ. The CDR3 sequence: CASSPTGLRGETQYF. The CDR3 DNA follows: TGCGCCAGCAGCCCGACGGGACTACGCGGGGAGACCCAGTACTTC.

This rearrangement joins TRBV6-2 or TRBV6-3 to TRBJ1-1, with D possibly being TRBD1 (5 bases). The CDR3 is 16 residues long. Germline V gene lookup returns CDR1 MNHEY and CDR2 SVGEGT. Trimming removed 6 bases from V and 1 base from J, with 18 bases in between. The CDR3 nucleotides are TGTGCCAGCAGAATTCTTCCACAGGCGGGGAACACTGAAGCTTTCTTT. It translates to CASRILPQAGNTEAFF.

This clonotype was detected many times. The chain carries TRBV10-2 and TRBJ2-5; no definite D call. The CDR3 runs to 14 residues. The germline V and J ends were trimmed by 3 bases and 5 bases, with 13 bases remaining between them. From germline, CDR1 is WSHSY and CDR2 SAAADI. The CDR3 DNA follows: TGCGCCAGCAGTGATGACGGCGGAAGGGAGACCCAGTACTTC. Translation gives CASSDDGGRETQYF.

Concerning this clonotype itself: The junction shows a germline mismatch at one end, possibly a read error. The chain employs TRBV7-8 and TRBJ2-5; D gene unclear. This CDR3 contains 15 residues. Germline-derived CDR1 and CDR2 are SGHVS and FQNEAQ. CDR3 residues: CGSSLTRLHKETQYF. CDR3 bases: TGTGGCAGCAGCTTAACTCGACTCCACAAAGAGACCCAGTACTTC.

This clonotype was recorded many times. The chain carries TRBV2 and TRBJ1-1, with D perhaps matching TRBD1 (6 bases). Per germline, CDR1 SNHLY and CDR2 FYNNEI. This CDR3 is 13 amino acids long. The germline V and J ends were trimmed by 5 bases and 1 base, with 8 bases remaining between them. The CDR3 DNA sequence: TGTGCCAGCAGTATACAGGGGAACACTGAAGCTTTCTTT. Protein sequence: CASSIQGNTEAFF.

This rearrangement joins TRBV10-3 to TRBJ2-7; 8 bases are shared with TRBD1. The trim removed 0 bases at V and 3 bases at J, leaving 4 bases unmatched. The germline V gene encodes CDR1 ENHRY and CDR2 SYGVKD. The CDR3 contains 15 residues. The CDR3 DNA reads TGTGCCATCAGTGAGTCGAGACAGGGGCTCTACGAGCAGTACTTC. Amino acid sequence: CAISESRQGLYEQYF.

This clonotype was recorded at least ten times. CDR3 protein: CASSRDRPNTEAFF. DNA for the CDR3: TGCGCCAGCAGCAGGGACAGGCCGAACACTGAAGCTTTCTTT. The J gene is TRBJ1-1, the V gene TRBV5-1, with TRBD1 matching over 8 bases. Germline lookup yields CDR1 SGHRS and CDR2 YFSETQ. The CDR3 loop spans 14 amino acids. Trimming took 4 bases from V and 1 from J; bases not matched to a gene: 3.

This chain connects TRBV6-1 to TRBJ1-1; D unclear. In germline, CDR1 is MNHNS, CDR2 SASEGT. Trimming removed 7 bases from V and 4 bases from J, with 10 bases in between. This CDR3 region has 12 residues. This CDR3 reads CASMGGPTEAFF. CDR3 nucleotides: TGTGCCAGCATGGGTGGGCCCACTGAAGCTTTCTTT.